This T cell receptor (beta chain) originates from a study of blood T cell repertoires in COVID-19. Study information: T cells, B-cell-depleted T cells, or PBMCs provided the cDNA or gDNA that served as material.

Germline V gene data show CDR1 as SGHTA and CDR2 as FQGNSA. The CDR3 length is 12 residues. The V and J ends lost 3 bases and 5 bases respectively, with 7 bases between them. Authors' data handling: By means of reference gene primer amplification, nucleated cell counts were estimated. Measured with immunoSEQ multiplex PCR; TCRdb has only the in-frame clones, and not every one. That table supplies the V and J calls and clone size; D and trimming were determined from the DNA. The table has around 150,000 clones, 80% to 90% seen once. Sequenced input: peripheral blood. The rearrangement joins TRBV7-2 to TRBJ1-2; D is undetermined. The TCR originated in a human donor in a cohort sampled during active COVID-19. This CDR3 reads CASSFPGYGYTF. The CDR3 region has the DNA TGTGCCAGCAGCTTCCCGGGTTATGGCTACACCTTC.